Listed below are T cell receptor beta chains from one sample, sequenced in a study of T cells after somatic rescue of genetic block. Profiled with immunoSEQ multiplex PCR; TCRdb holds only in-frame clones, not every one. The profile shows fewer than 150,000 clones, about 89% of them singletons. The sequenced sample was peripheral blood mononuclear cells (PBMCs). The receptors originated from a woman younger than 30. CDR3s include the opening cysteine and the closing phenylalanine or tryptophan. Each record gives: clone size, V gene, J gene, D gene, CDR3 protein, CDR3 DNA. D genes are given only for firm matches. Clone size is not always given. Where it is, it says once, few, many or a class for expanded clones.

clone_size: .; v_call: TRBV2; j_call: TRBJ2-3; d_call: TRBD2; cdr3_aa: CASSDHPAASGGHTDTQYF; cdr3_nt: TGTGCCAGCAGTGACCACCCCGCCGCTAGCGGGGGCCACACAGATACGCAGTATTTT
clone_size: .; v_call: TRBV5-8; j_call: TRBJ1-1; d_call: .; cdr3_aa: CASSPRGRPNTEAFF; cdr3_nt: TGTGCCAGCAGCCCCCGAGGACGGCCGAACACTGAAGCTTTCTTT
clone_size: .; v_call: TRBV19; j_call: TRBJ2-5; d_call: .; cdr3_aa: CASSSNRPEEKETQYF; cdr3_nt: TGTGCCAGTAGTTCAAACAGGCCCGAAGAGAAAGAGACCCAGTACTTC
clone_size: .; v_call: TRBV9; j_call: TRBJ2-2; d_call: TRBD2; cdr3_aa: CASSVGGGRDTGELFF; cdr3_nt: TGTGCCAGCAGCGTAGGCGGGGGGCGTGACACCGGGGAGCTGTTTTTT
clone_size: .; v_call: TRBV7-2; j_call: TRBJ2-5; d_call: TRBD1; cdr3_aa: CASSLGTGGLETQYF; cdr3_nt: TGTGCCAGCAGCTTAGGGACAGGGGGTCTGGAGACCCAGTACTTC
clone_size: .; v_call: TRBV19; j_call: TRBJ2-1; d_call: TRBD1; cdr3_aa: CASSIGRDSYNEQFF; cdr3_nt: TGTGCCAGTAGTATCGGAAGGGACAGTTACAATGAGCAGTTCTTC
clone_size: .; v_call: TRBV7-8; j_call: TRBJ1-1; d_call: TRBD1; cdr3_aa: CASSATGGTEAFF; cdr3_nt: TGTGCCAGCAGCGCTACAGGGGGCACTGAAGCTTTCTTT
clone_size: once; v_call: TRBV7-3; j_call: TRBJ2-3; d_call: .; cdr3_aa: CASSLTGDTQYF; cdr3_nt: TGTGCCAGCAGCTTAACTGGAGATACGCAGTATTTT
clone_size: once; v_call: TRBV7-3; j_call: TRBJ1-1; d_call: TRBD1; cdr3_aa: CASSFTGGANTEAFF; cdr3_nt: TGTGCCAGCAGCTTTACAGGGGGCGCGAACACTGAAGCTTTCTTT
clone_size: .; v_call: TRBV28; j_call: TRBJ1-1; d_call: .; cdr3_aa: CASSSLGYVNTEAFF; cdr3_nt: TGTGCCAGCAGTTCCCTCGGTTACGTGAACACTGAAGCTTTCTTT
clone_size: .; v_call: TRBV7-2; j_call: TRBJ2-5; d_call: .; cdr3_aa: CASSLRGSIGGETQYF; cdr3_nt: TGTGCCAGCAGCTTACGCGGGTCTATCGGTGGAGAGACCCAGTACTTC
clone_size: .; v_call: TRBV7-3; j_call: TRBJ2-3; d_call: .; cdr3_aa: CASSLYGDTQYF; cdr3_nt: TGTGCCAGCAGCTTATACGGTGATACGCAGTATTTT
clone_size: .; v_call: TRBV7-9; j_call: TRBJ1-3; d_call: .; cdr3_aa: CASSLVATRGTHSGNTIYF; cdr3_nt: TGTGCCAGCAGCTTAGTCGCCACCCGGGGGACACACTCTGGAAACACCATATATTTT
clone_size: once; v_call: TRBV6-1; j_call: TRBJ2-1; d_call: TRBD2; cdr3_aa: CASRVAGSYNEQFF; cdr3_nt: TGTGCCAGCAGGGTAGCGGGGTCCTACAATGAGCAGTTCTTC
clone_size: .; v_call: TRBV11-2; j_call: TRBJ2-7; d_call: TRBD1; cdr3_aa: CASSQSGTGGSSEQYF; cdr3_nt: TGTGCCAGCAGCCAAAGCGGGACAGGGGGGTCAAGCGAGCAGTACTTC
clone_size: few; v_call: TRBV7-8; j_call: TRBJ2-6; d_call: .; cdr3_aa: CASSLAGANVLTF; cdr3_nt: TGTGCCAGCAGCTTAGCTGGGGCCAACGTCCTGACTTTC
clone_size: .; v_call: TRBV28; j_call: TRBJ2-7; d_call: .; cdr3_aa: CASTPPPGQAYEQYF; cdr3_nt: TGTGCCAGCACGCCGCCTCCAGGGCAGGCCTACGAGCAGTACTTC
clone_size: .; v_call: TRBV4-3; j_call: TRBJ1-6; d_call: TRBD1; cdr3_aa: CASSLQGQGRSPLHF; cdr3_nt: TGCGCCAGCAGCCTTCAGGGACAGGGCAGATCACCCCTCCACTTT
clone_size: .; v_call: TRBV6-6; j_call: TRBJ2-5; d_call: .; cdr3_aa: CASSPYQETQYF; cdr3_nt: TGTGCCAGCAGCCCGTACCAAGAGACCCAGTACTTC
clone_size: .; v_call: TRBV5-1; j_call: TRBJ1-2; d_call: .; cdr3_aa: CASSLPRGGYNYGYTF; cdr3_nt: TGCGCCAGCAGCTTGCCCAGGGGAGGGTACAACTATGGCTACACCTTC
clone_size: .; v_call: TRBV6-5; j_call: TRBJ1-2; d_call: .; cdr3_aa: CASRLNRGGYGYTF; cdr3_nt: TGTGCCAGCAGATTGAACCGCGGGGGCTATGGCTACACCTTC
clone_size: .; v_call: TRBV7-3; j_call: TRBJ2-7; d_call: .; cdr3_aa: CASSLSAGTAEQYF; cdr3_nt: TGTGCCAGCAGCTTGTCCGCCGGGACCGCTGAGCAGTACTTC
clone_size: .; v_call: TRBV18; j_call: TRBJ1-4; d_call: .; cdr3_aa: CASSPGPKEKLFF; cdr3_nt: TGTGCCAGCTCACCGGGACCTAAGGAAAAACTGTTTTTT
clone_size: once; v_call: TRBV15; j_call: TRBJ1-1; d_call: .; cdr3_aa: CATSLTFSTEAFF; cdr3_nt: TGTGCCACCAGCTTAACTTTCAGCACTGAAGCTTTCTTT
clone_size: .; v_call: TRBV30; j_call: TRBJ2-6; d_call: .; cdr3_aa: CAWSEGTGANVLTF; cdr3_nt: TGTGCCTGGAGTGAAGGTACTGGGGCCAACGTCCTGACTTTC
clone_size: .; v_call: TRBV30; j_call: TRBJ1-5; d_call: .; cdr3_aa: CAWSSGNNQPQHF; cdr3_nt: TGTGCCTGGAGTAGCGGAAACAATCAGCCCCAGCATTTT
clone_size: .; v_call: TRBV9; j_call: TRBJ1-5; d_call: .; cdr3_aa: CASSPGGSNQPQHF; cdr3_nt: TGTGCCAGCAGCCCCGGGGGTAGCAATCAGCCCCAGCATTTT
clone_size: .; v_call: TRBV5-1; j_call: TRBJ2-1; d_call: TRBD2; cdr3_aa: CASSLAGTSEGYNEQFF; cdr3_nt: TGCGCCAGCAGCTTGGCCGGGACTAGCGAGGGTTACAATGAGCAGTTCTTC
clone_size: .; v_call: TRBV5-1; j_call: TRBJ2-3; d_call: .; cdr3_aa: CASSQGFGTDTQYF; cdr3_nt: TGCGCCAGCAGCCAGGGGTTTGGGACAGATACGCAGTATTTT
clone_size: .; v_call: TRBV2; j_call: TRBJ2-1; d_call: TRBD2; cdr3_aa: CASRILAGGSNEQFF; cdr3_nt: TGTGCCAGCAGAATACTAGCGGGGGGTTCCAATGAGCAGTTCTTC
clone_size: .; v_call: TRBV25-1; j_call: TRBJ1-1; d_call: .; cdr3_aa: CASSDQPYNEAFF; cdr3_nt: TGTGCCAGCAGTGACCAACCCTACAATGAAGCTTTCTTT
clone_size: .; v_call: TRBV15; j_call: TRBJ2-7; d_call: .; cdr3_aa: CATSRDRDTSYEQYF; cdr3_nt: TGTGCCACCAGCAGAGATAGGGACACCTCCTACGAGCAGTACTTC
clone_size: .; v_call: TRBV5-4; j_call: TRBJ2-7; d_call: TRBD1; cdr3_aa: CASSQHPLLPGQVSYEQYF; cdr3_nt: TGTGCCAGCAGCCAACACCCTCTACTTCCGGGACAGGTATCCTACGAGCAGTACTTC
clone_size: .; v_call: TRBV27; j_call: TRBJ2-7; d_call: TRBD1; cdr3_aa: CASSLPGQGHHEQYF; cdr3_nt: TGTGCCAGCAGTTTGCCGGGACAGGGTCACCACGAGCAGTACTTC
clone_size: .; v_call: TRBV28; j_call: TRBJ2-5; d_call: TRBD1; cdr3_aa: CASSTPGQGQTQYF; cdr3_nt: TGTGCCAGCAGTACGCCGGGACAGGGACAGACCCAGTACTTC
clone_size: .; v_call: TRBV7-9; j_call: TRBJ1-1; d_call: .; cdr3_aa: CASSPRVGDTEAFF; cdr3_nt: TGTGCCAGCAGCCCTAGGGTGGGGGACACTGAAGCTTTCTTT
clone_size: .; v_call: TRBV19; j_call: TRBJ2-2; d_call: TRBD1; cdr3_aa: CASMYRGDTGELFF; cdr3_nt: TGTGCCAGTATGTACAGGGGGGACACCGGGGAGCTGTTTTTT
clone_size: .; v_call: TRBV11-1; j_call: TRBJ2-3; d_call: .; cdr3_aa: CASSLATRGTDTQYF; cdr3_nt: TGTGCCAGCAGCTTAGCCACTCGAGGGACGGATACGCAGTATTTT
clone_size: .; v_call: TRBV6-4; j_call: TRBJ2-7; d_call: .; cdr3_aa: CASRVSGRRPYEQYF; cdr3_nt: TGTGCCAGCAGAGTCTCTGGACGGAGACCCTACGAGCAGTACTTC
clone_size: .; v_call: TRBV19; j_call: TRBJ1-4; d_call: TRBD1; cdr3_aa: CASRETGGREKLFF; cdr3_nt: TGTGCCAGTAGAGAGACAGGGGGCCGAGAAAAACTGTTTTTT
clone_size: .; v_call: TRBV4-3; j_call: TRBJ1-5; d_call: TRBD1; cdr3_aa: CASSQSTGVRGQPQHF; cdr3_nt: TGCGCCAGCAGCCAATCCACAGGGGTGAGGGGTCAGCCCCAGCATTTT
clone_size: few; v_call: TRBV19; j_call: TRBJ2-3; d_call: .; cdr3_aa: CASSPRQEITDTQYF; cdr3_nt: TGTGCCAGTAGTCCAAGACAGGAGATCACAGATACGCAGTATTTT
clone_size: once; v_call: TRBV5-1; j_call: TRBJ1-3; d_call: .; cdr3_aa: CASSQGRMTGNTIYF; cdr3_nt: TGCGCCAGCAGCCAGGGACGGATGACTGGAAACACCATATATTTT
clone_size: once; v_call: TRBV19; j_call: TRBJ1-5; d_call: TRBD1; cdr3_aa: CASSAGQGRQPQHF; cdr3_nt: TGTGCCAGTAGTGCGGGACAGGGTAGGCAGCCCCAGCATTTT
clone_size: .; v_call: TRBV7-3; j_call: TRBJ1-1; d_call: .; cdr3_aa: CASSLSPGPNTEAFF; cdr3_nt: TGTGCCAGCAGCTTAAGCCCAGGCCCGAACACTGAAGCTTTCTTT
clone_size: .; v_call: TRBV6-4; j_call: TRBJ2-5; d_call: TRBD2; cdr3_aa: CASSPFRGGQETQYF; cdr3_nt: TGTGCCAGCAGTCCGTTCCGGGGGGGCCAAGAGACCCAGTACTTC
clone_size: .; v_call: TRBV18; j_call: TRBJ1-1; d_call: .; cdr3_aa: CASSPDDTEAFF; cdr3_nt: TGTGCCAGCTCACCAGACGACACTGAAGCTTTCTTT
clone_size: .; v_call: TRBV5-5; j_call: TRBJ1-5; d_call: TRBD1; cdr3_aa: CASSLQGAVQPQHF; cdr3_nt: TGTGCCAGCAGCTTACAGGGGGCAGTTCAGCCCCAGCATTTT
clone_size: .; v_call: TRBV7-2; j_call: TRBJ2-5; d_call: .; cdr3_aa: CASSLHRVETQYF; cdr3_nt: TGTGCCAGCAGCTTGCACAGGGTCGAGACCCAGTACTTC
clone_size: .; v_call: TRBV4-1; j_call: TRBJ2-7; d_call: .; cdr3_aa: CASSQEISTLYEQYF; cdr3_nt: TGCGCCAGCAGCCAAGAGATTAGTACACTCTACGAGCAGTACTTC
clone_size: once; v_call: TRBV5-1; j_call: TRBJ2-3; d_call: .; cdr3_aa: CASKGAAGGTDTQYF; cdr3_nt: TGCGCCAGCAAGGGGGCAGCGGGGGGCACAGATACGCAGTATTTT
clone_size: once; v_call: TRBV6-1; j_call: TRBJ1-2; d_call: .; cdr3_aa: CASSRQLYGYTF; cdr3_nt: TGTGCCAGCAGTCGACAGCTCTATGGCTACACCTTC
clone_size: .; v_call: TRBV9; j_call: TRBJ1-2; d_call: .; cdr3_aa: CASSPRDGFGYTF; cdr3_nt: TGTGCCAGCAGCCCTCGAGATGGGTTTGGCTACACCTTC
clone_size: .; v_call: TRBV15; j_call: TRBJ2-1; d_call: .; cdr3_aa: CATSPNGQTNNEQFF; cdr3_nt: TGTGCCACCAGTCCCAACGGACAGACAAACAATGAGCAGTTCTTC
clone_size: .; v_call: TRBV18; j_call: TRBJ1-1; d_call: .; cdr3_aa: CASSPYSAQGFTEAFF; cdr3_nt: TGTGCCAGCTCACCCTACTCCGCACAGGGATTCACTGAAGCTTTCTTT
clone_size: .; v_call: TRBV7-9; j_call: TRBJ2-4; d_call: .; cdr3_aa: CASSTPTDIQYF; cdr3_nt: TGTGCCAGCAGCACCCCGACGGACATTCAGTACTTC
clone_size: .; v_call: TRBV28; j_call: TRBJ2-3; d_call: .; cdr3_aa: CARPLGPDTQYF; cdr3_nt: TGTGCTAGACCTCTGGGCCCAGATACGCAGTATTTT
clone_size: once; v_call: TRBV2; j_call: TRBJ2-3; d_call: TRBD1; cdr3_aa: CASTGQGSDTQYF; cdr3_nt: TGTGCCAGCACGGGACAGGGGTCAGATACGCAGTATTTT
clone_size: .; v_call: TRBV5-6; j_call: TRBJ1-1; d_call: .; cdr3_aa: CASSLGQTNTEAFF; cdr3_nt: TGTGCCAGCAGCTTAGGACAGACGAACACTGAAGCTTTCTTT